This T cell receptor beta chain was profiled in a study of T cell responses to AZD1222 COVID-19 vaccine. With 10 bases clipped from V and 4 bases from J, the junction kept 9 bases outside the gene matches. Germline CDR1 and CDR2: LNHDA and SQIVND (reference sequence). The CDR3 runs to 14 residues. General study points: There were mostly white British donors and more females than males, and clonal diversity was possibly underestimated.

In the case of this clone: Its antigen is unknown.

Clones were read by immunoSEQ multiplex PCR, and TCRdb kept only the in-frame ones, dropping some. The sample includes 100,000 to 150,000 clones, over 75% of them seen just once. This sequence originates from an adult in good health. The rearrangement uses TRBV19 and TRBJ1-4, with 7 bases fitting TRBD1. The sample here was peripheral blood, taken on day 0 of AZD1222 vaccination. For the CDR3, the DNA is TGTGCCACTCGGGGGGGACAGCTTAATGAAAAACTGTTTTTT. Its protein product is CATRGGQLNEKLFF.